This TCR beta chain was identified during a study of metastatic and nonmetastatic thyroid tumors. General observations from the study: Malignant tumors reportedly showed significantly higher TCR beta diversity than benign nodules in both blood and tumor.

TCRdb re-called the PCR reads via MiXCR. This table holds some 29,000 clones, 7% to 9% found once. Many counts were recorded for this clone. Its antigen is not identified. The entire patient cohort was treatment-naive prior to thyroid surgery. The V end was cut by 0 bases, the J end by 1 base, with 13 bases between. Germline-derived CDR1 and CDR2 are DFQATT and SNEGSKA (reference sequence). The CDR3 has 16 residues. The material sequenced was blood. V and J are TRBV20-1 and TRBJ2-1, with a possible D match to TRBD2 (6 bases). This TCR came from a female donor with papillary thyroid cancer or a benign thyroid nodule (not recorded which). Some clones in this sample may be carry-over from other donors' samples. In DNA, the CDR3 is TGCAGTGCTAGAGATGGCCACGGAGGGTCCTACAATGAGCAGTTCTTC. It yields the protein CSARDGHGGSYNEQFF.